What follows are 10 T cell receptor beta chains derived from one specimen sequenced in a study of identical twins. TCRdb reprocessed the 5' RACE reads via MiXCR and lists one record per CDR3 protein. The table records 500,000 or so distinct CDR3 sequences, less than 25% of them present only once. In addition, the sample was reused for a study of T cells expressing NK-cell markers.

The sample comprised CD4+ T cells sorted from blood. The receptors derive from a woman aged 18 to 35 in good health.

The genes are TRBV6-1 and TRBJ2-7, with TRBD2 identical over 8 bases. CDR3 length equals 14 residues. Unmatched junction bases numbered 9, after V lost 7 bases and J lost 4 bases. CDR1 and CDR2 from the germline V gene are MNHNS and SASEGT. The CDR3 region is CASTPAGEVYEQYF. The DNA for the CDR3 is TGTGCCAGCACCCCAGCGGGAGAAGTATACGAGCAGTACTTC.

This clonotype was picked up a small number of times. V usage is TRBV14 and J usage is TRBJ2-1; no clear D. Germline V gene lookup returns CDR1 SGHDN and CDR2 FVKESK. The CDR3 sequence is 15 residues long. Between the trimmed V and J ends, which lost 3 bases and 0 bases, there was a span of 9 bases. This CDR3 is CASSQARISYNEQFF. The CDR3 DNA reads as TGTGCCAGCAGCCAGGCTCGGATCTCCTACAATGAGCAGTTCTTC.

The chain employs TRBV7-9 and TRBJ2-1, with 11 positions matching TRBD2. With 1 base clipped from V and 8 bases from J, the junction kept 4 bases outside the gene matches. The CDR3 is made up of 15 amino acids. CDR1 and CDR2 (germline): SEHNR, FQNEAQ (reference sequence). The DNA of the CDR3 is TGTGCCAGCAGCTTAGTACTAGCGGGAGTGTATGAGCAGTTCTTC. Residues: CASSLVLAGVYEQFF.

This clonotype was seen more than once but under ten times. V usage is TRBV10-3 and J usage is TRBJ1-2, with 7 bases fitting TRBD1. The CDR3 totals 16 residues. The germline CDR1 and CDR2 sequences are ENHRY and SYGVKD. The junction had 11 bases not matched to a gene; V was cut back by 6 bases and J by 1 base. The CDR3 here is CAISRTGTAHNYGYTF. The CDR3 coding sequence is TGTGCCATCAGCAGAACCGGGACAGCCCATAACTATGGCTACACCTTC.

This clonotype was counted a few times. The chain is built from TRBV20-1 and TRBJ1-1, with unresolved D. Trimming removed 5 bases at V and 4 bases at J, with 8 bases between. Germline V gene lookup returns CDR1 DFQATT and CDR2 SNEGSKA (reference sequence). The CDR3 contains 11 residues. The CDR3 DNA reads TGCAGTGCTTTCTCGGGCACTGAAGCTTTCTTT. Translating it yields CSAFSGTEAFF.

V and J are TRBV15 and TRBJ2-7, with TRBD1 identical over 7 bases. Germline lookup yields CDR1 LNHNV and CDR2 YYDKDF (reference sequence). This CDR3 comprises 14 residues. The V gene end was trimmed by 0 bases and the J gene end by 2 bases; junction bases not matched to a gene: 1. The DNA of the CDR3 is TGTGCCACCAGCAGAGAAGGGACAGCCTACGAGCAGTACTTC. Amino acids: CATSREGTAYEQYF.

This sequence joins TRBV3-1 and TRBJ2-7; possible D gene TRBD1, 5 bases. Trimming shortened V by 4 bases and J by 5 bases, and 9 bases separated the two germline ends. Germline loops: CDR1 LGHDT, CDR2 YNNKEL (reference sequence). The CDR3 has 12 amino acids. In DNA, the CDR3 is TGTGCCAGCAGCCTCCGACAGCACGAGCAGTACTTC. Protein sequence: CASSLRQHEQYF.

The V gene is TRBV7-2, the J gene TRBJ2-7, with a weak D call TRBD2 (5 bases). Germline lookup yields CDR1 SGHTA and CDR2 FQGNSA. This CDR3 has 16 amino acids. Trimming took off 0 bases at V and 7 bases at J, with 19 bases between the two ends. The CDR3 sequence is CASSLAAAGRDEEQYF. The CDR3 region has the DNA TGTGCCAGCAGCTTAGCGGCGGCGGGTAGAGATGAGGAGCAGTACTTC.

The chain couples TRBV5-5 to TRBJ2-7; TRBD1 aligns across 7 bases. The CDR3 runs 15 residues. The germline gives CDR1 SGHKS, CDR2 YYEKEE (reference sequence). The J segment lost 2 bases and the V segment lost 0 bases, leaving 5 bases of the junction unmatched. The CDR3 region is CASSLGFGTAYEQYF. CDR3 in DNA: TGTGCCAGCAGCTTGGGTTTCGGGACAGCCTACGAGCAGTACTTC.

The chain uses TRBV20-1 and TRBJ1-1, with D maybe TRBD1 (5 bases). The germline V gene encodes CDR1 DFQATT and CDR2 SNEGSKA (reference sequence). Trimming took off 0 bases at V and 7 bases at J, with 15 bases between the two ends. The CDR3 covers 14 residues. The CDR3 nucleotides are TGCAGTGCTAGAGATAGGATCAGGGTACTTGAAGCTTTCTTT. It translates to CSARDRIRVLEAFF.